This TCR beta chain derives from a study of CD8+ T cells in alopecia areata. This clone turned up a few times. Isolated RNA was reverse transcribed into cDNA used as the sequencing template. Profiling relied on immunoSEQ multiplex PCR, and the TCRdb table lists in-frame clones only, not all of them. The sample consists of 85,000 to 110,000 clones, about 60% of them appearing once. V was pared by 2 bases and J by 3 bases, with 2 bases between. CDR3 length: 11 residues. Looked up from germline, CDR1 is SGHVS and CDR2 is FQNEAQ. This TCR was sampled from a human donor in good health. The sequencing sample was made of CD4+ T cells sorted from blood. This chain joins TRBV7-8 and TRBJ2-7; D unresolved. The CDR3 coding sequence is TGTGCCAGCAGCTTAAGCTACGAGCAGTACTTC. It specifies CASSLSYEQYF.